The rows below give T cell receptor beta chains drawn from one sample of a study of blood T cell repertoires in COVID-19. The method was immunoSEQ multiplex PCR; TCRdb's version includes in-frame clones alone and lacks a portion of them. The sample shows 110,000 or so clones, roughly 84% of them seen only once. Material: peripheral blood. These receptors all come from a middle-aged woman with acute or convalescent COVID-19. CDR3s include the opening cysteine and the closing phenylalanine or tryptophan. D genes are given only for firm matches. A clone size is listed for some rows: how often the clone was seen (once, few, many), or a class if it is expanded.

.,16,TRBJ2-1,TRBV7-2,TRBD1,CASSLAGTESYNEQFF,TGTGCCAGCAGCTTAGCTGGGACAGAATCTTACAATGAGCAGTTCTTC
.,18,TRBJ2-7,TRBV28,.,CASSPPGLRLGHSYEQYF,TGTGCCAGCAGCCCACCAGGCCTGCGACTGGGACACTCCTACGAGCAGTACTTC
.,14,TRBJ1-1,TRBV5-1,.,CASSLRVGVTEAFF,TGCGCCAGCAGCTTGAGAGTCGGGGTAACTGAAGCTTTCTTT
.,14,TRBJ2-5,TRBV18,TRBD2,CASSLGLAEETQYF,TGTGCCAGCTCACTAGGACTAGCTGAAGAGACCCAGTACTTC
.,16,TRBJ1-2,TRBV7-9,.,CASSLAYTWTGYGYTF,TGTGCCAGCAGCTTAGCGTACACCTGGACTGGCTATGGCTACACCTTC
.,15,TRBJ2-6,TRBV19,.,CASSIGGGGANVLTF,TGTGCCAGTAGTATTGGTGGAGGTGGGGCCAACGTCCTGACTTTC
.,14,TRBJ1-1,TRBV7-2,.,CASSFRTENTEAFF,TGTGCCAGCAGCTTTAGGACAGAGAACACTGAAGCTTTCTTT
.,16,TRBJ1-2,TRBV27,TRBD1,CASSLGQGRKFYGYTF,TGTGCCAGCAGCCTCGGACAGGGGAGAAAGTTCTATGGCTACACCTTC
once,14,TRBJ2-1,TRBV5-6,.,CASTSFYSYNEQFF,TGTGCCAGCACCTCATTCTACTCTTACAATGAGCAGTTCTTC
medium-sized,18,TRBJ2-1,TRBV7-6,.,CASSPYTGQLIQYNEQFF,TGTGCCAGCAGCCCATACACTGGACAGCTAATACAATACAATGAGCAGTTCTTC
few,17,TRBJ1-5,TRBV13,.,CASSPLGGEIRNQPQHF,TGTGCCAGCAGCCCCCTCGGCGGGGAAATACGCAATCAGCCCCAGCATTTT
.,17,TRBJ2-5,TRBV9,TRBD2,CASSAGTSGGYQETQYF,TGTGCCAGCAGCGCTGGGACTAGCGGGGGGTACCAAGAGACCCAGTACTTC
few,16,TRBJ2-1,TRBV5-5,TRBD2,CASSQTRLAAGHEQFF,TGTGCCAGCAGCCAGACTCGACTAGCGGCGGGGCATGAGCAGTTCTTC
.,14,TRBJ1-5,TRBV4-1,.,CASSEDGGNQPQHF,TGCGCCAGCAGTGAGGACGGGGGGAATCAGCCCCAGCATTTT
few,17,TRBJ1-2,TRBV4-1,.,CASSQGGAGEGNYGYTF,TGCGCCAGCAGCCAAGGGGGCGCGGGGGAGGGAAACTATGGCTACACCTTC
.,13,TRBJ1-2,TRBV5-1,TRBD1,CASQTGGGQILEF,TGCGCCAGCCAAACAGGGGGCGGGCAGATTTTGGAATTC
.,13,TRBJ1-2,TRBV7-8,.,CASSFRTGEGYTF,TGTGCCAGCAGCTTCCGGACGGGAGAGGGCTACACCTTC
.,14,TRBJ1-2,TRBV15,TRBD1,CATSTPGGVGGYTF,TGTGCCACCAGCACACCAGGGGGCGTAGGTGGCTACACCTTC
.,14,TRBJ1-4,TRBV18,.,CASSSGIRNEKLFF,TGTGCCAGCTCATCGGGGATTCGGAATGAAAAACTGTTTTTT
.,15,TRBJ2-1,TRBV10-2,TRBD2,CASRATSGGGNEQFF,TGCGCCAGCAGGGCGACTAGCGGGGGCGGGAATGAGCAGTTCTTC
.,14,TRBJ1-3,TRBV3-1/TRBV3-2,.,CASSLSQSGNTIYF,TGTGCCAGCAGCCTTTCCCAGTCTGGAAACACCATATATTTT
.,16,TRBJ2-4,TRBV6-4,.,CASSDSALGAKNIQYF,TGTGCCAGCAGTGACTCCGCACTCGGGGCCAAAAACATTCAGTACTTC
.,11,TRBJ2-1,TRBV6-2/TRBV6-3,.,CASSRVDEQFF,TGTGCCAGCAGTAGAGTCGATGAGCAGTTCTTC
.,14,TRBJ1-3,TRBV5-4,.,CASSGQSSGNTIYF,TGTGCCAGCAGCGGACAGTCTTCTGGAAACACCATATATTTT
.,12,TRBJ2-2,TRBV12-3/TRBV12-4,.,CASRRKSGELFF,TGTGCCAGCAGGCGGAAGTCCGGGGAGCTGTTTTTT
.,13,TRBJ1-1,TRBV11-2,TRBD1,CASSPGGNTEAFF,TGTGCCAGCAGCCCAGGGGGAAACACTGAAGCTTTCTTT
.,14,TRBJ2-7,TRBV6-5,TRBD1,CASRLGQGIYEQYF,TGTGCCAGCAGGCTCGGACAGGGAATATACGAGCAGTACTTC
.,15,TRBJ2-2,TRBV13,.,CASSFPGVNTGELFF,TGTGCCAGCAGCTTCCCGGGGGTGAACACCGGGGAGCTGTTTTTT
.,14,TRBJ2-5,TRBV18,.,CASSPRDLQETQYF,TGTGCCAGCTCACCCCGGGATCTCCAAGAGACCCAGTACTTC
.,16,TRBJ2-7,TRBV3-1/TRBV3-2,TRBD2,CASSPPGAGGAGEQYF,TGTGCCAGCAGCCCCCCGGGAGCGGGGGGCGCTGGGGAGCAGTACTTC
.,18,TRBJ2-6,TRBV10-2,TRBD2,CASMGQLAGASGANVLTF,TGCGCCAGCATGGGACAACTAGCGGGGGCCTCTGGGGCCAACGTCCTGACTTTC
.,17,TRBJ1-4,TRBV3-1/TRBV3-2,TRBD1,CASSQVGQGATNEKLFF,TGTGCCAGCAGTCAAGTCGGACAGGGGGCGACTAATGAAAAACTGTTTTTT
few,12,TRBJ1-1,TRBV29-1,.,CSVREGNTEAFF,TGCAGCGTGAGGGAGGGGAACACTGAAGCTTTCTTT
.,16,TRBJ1-6,TRBV5-1,TRBD1,CASSPQDRAEYSPLHF,TGCGCCAGCAGCCCTCAGGACAGGGCCGAATATTCACCCCTCCACTTT
.,12,TRBJ1-1,TRBV12-3/TRBV12-4,TRBD1,CASTLQGLEAFF,TGTGCCAGCACCCTACAGGGGCTTGAAGCTTTCTTT
.,11,TRBJ2-4,TRBV27,.,CAGESNCIQYF,TGTGCCGGAGAGTCCAACTGCATTCAGTACTTC
.,16,TRBJ2-2,TRBV6-6,TRBD2,CASTPLAGVPTGELFF,TGTGCCAGCACCCCACTAGCGGGGGTACCCACCGGGGAGCTGTTTTTT
.,13,TRBJ1-2,TRBV9,TRBD1,CASSARGDYGYTF,TGTGCCAGCAGCGCCAGGGGGGACTATGGCTACACCTTC
.,15,TRBJ2-1,TRBV9,TRBD2,CASSVGSGGRSEQFF,TGTGCCAGCAGCGTAGGTAGCGGGGGCCGATCTGAGCAGTTCTTC
once,15,TRBJ2-2,TRBV2,.,CASNDRGTSTGELFF,TGTGCCAGCAATGATAGGGGGACGAGCACCGGGGAGCTGTTTTTT
.,16,TRBJ1-5,TRBV6-2/TRBV6-3,.,CASSSAPRGIDQPQHF,TGTGCCAGCAGTTCAGCTCCGCGGGGGATTGATCAGCCCCAGCATTTT